The sequence of this T cell receptor beta chain was determined in a study of control samples from healthy donors and cancer patients. Here immunoSEQ multiplex PCR was the method, and the copy in TCRdb shows in-frame clones only, minus some. The sample has a few hundred thousand clones; about nine tenths are singletons. The V and J ends lost 2 bases and 2 bases respectively, with 10 bases between them. The germline V gene encodes CDR1 MNHNY and CDR2 SVGAGI (reference sequence). The CDR3 contains 14 residues. The V gene is TRBV6-6, the J gene TRBJ2-7; D perhaps matches TRBD1 (5 bases). What was sequenced was PBMCs. This clonotype was sampled from a man in his forties with head and neck cancer. The CDR3 spells CASSYDQGTYEQYF. The CDR3, as DNA: TGTGCCAGCAGTTACGATCAGGGTACCTACGAGCAGTACTTC.